Listed below are T cell receptor beta chains from one sample, sequenced in a study of T cell responses to AZD1222 COVID-19 vaccine. Assay used: immunoSEQ multiplex PCR; TCRdb lists only in-frame clones, some missing. Of 200,000 to 250,000 clones listed, around 94% are singletons. The input for sequencing was peripheral blood, taken 28 days after the second dose of the MenACWY control vaccine. The origin of the receptors is an adult who received the MenACWY meningococcal vaccine as a control. Both conserved end residues are part of each CDR3. Each record gives: V gene, CDR3 length, clone size, J gene, D gene, CDR3 DNA, CDR3 protein. The D gene is left open where the match is weak. For some rows the clone size is stated as once, few or many, or as a class when expanded; others skip it.

v_gene: TRBV27; len: 16; abundance: NA; j_gene: TRBJ1-6; d_gene: NA; CDR3nt: TGTGCCAGCAGTTCCCGCCGGCCAGCTATTAATTCACCCCTCCACTTT; CDR3aa: CASSSRRPAINSPLHF
v_gene: TRBV2; len: 13; abundance: NA; j_gene: TRBJ2-5; d_gene: NA; CDR3nt: TGTGCCAGCAGCCGGGACCCCCCAGAGACCCAGTACTTC; CDR3aa: CASSRDPPETQYF
v_gene: TRBV10-3; len: 15; abundance: NA; j_gene: TRBJ2-7; d_gene: TRBD1; CDR3nt: TGTGCCATCAGTGATGATAAGGGGGCGGGCTACGAGCAGTACTTC; CDR3aa: CAISDDKGAGYEQYF
v_gene: TRBV6-2/TRBV6-3; len: 17; abundance: NA; j_gene: TRBJ1-6; d_gene: NA; CDR3nt: TGTGCCAGCAGTTACTCACAGGGTCTCCGAGAGGATTCACCCCTCCACTTT; CDR3aa: CASSYSQGLREDSPLHF
v_gene: TRBV23-1; len: 15; abundance: NA; j_gene: TRBJ2-7; d_gene: NA; CDR3nt: TGCGCCAGCAGTCAATCCCTACAGGTAACCTACGAGCAGTACTTC; CDR3aa: CASSQSLQVTYEQYF
v_gene: TRBV27; len: 20; abundance: NA; j_gene: TRBJ2-1; d_gene: TRBD2; CDR3nt: TGTGCCAGCAGTTTTACGGGGGTGCCGGTAGCGGGGAGCTCCTACAATGAGCAGTTCTTC; CDR3aa: CASSFTGVPVAGSSYNEQFF
v_gene: TRBV5-4; len: 14; abundance: once; j_gene: TRBJ2-3; d_gene: NA; CDR3nt: TGTGCCAGCAGCTTGGCTTTACAGACAGATACGCAGTATTTT; CDR3aa: CASSLALQTDTQYF
v_gene: TRBV4-2; len: 13; abundance: NA; j_gene: TRBJ2-7; d_gene: TRBD2; CDR3nt: TGTGCCAGCAGCCAAGGTGGGCGGGGGAGATTGTACTTC; CDR3aa: CASSQGGRGRLYF
v_gene: TRBV6-1; len: 15; abundance: medium-sized; j_gene: TRBJ1-5; d_gene: NA; CDR3nt: TGTGCCAGCAGTGAAGCGGTGGATGGGGTTCAGCCCCAGCATTTT; CDR3aa: CASSEAVDGVQPQHF
v_gene: TRBV4-2; len: 15; abundance: NA; j_gene: TRBJ1-6; d_gene: NA; CDR3nt: TGTGCCAGCAGCCAAGAGCGTGGGGGGAATTCACCCCTCCACTTT; CDR3aa: CASSQERGGNSPLHF
v_gene: TRBV7-2; len: 13; abundance: few; j_gene: TRBJ2-5; d_gene: NA; CDR3nt: TGTGCCAGCAGCCCGGGGACTGGGGAGACCCAGTACTTC; CDR3aa: CASSPGTGETQYF
v_gene: TRBV5-1; len: 16; abundance: NA; j_gene: TRBJ2-1; d_gene: NA; CDR3nt: TGCGCCAGCAGCTTGGCAGGGTCTCGTTCCTACAATGAGCAGTTCTTC; CDR3aa: CASSLAGSRSYNEQFF
v_gene: TRBV6-5; len: 16; abundance: NA; j_gene: TRBJ1-1; d_gene: NA; CDR3nt: TGTGCCAGCAGTTACACGGGACACCAGTCAAACACTGAAGCTTTCTTT; CDR3aa: CASSYTGHQSNTEAFF
v_gene: TRBV9; len: 17; abundance: NA; j_gene: TRBJ2-2; d_gene: TRBD2; CDR3nt: TGTGCCAGCAGCGTAGAACTAGCGGGGGGGCCCGACCGGGAGCTGTTTTTT; CDR3aa: CASSVELAGGPDRELFF
v_gene: TRBV13; len: 16; abundance: NA; j_gene: TRBJ2-5; d_gene: NA; CDR3nt: TGTGCCAGCAGCTTCCTCCAGGGGTTGAGCCAAGAGACCCAGTACTTC; CDR3aa: CASSFLQGLSQETQYF
v_gene: TRBV11-2; len: 16; abundance: NA; j_gene: TRBJ2-5; d_gene: TRBD1; CDR3nt: TGTGCCAGCAGCTTGACCGGGACAGGGTATCGGGAGACCCAGTACTTC; CDR3aa: CASSLTGTGYRETQYF
v_gene: TRBV9; len: 17; abundance: NA; j_gene: TRBJ2-3; d_gene: TRBD2; CDR3nt: TGTGCCAGCAGCGTTAGCGGGGGGGGTTTGAGCACAGATACGCAGTATTTT; CDR3aa: CASSVSGGGLSTDTQYF
v_gene: TRBV2; len: 15; abundance: NA; j_gene: TRBJ1-2; d_gene: NA; CDR3nt: TGTGCCAGCAGTGAAGCGCTTCCGGGTTGGGGTGGCTACACCTTC; CDR3aa: CASSEALPGWGGYTF
v_gene: TRBV4-2; len: 14; abundance: NA; j_gene: TRBJ1-2; d_gene: NA; CDR3nt: TGTGCCAGCAGCCAAGAACGCGGACTGGTGGGCTACACCTTC; CDR3aa: CASSQERGLVGYTF
v_gene: TRBV30; len: 15; abundance: NA; j_gene: TRBJ1-1; d_gene: NA; CDR3nt: TGTGCCTGGAGCGCTGTTGGGACATTGAACACTGAAGCTTTCTTT; CDR3aa: CAWSAVGTLNTEAFF
v_gene: TRBV4-1; len: 14; abundance: once; j_gene: TRBJ1-5; d_gene: NA; CDR3nt: TGCGCCAGCAGCCTAGGAGGGGAGGCTCAGCCCCAGCATTTT; CDR3aa: CASSLGGEAQPQHF
v_gene: TRBV10-3; len: 11; abundance: NA; j_gene: TRBJ1-3; d_gene: NA; CDR3nt: TGTGCCATCAGTGAAATTGGCACCATATATTTT; CDR3aa: CAISEIGTIYF
v_gene: TRBV19; len: 13; abundance: NA; j_gene: TRBJ2-1; d_gene: NA; CDR3nt: TGTGCCAGTAGTATCGAACTATACAATGAGCAGTTCTTC; CDR3aa: CASSIELYNEQFF
v_gene: TRBV30; len: 12; abundance: NA; j_gene: TRBJ2-7; d_gene: NA; CDR3nt: TGTGCCTGGAGTGGCGGCCAGTACGAGCAGTACTTC; CDR3aa: CAWSGGQYEQYF
v_gene: TRBV30; len: 15; abundance: NA; j_gene: TRBJ2-1; d_gene: TRBD2; CDR3nt: TGTGCCTGGAGTACACTAGCGGGGGACTACAATGAGCAGTTCTTC; CDR3aa: CAWSTLAGDYNEQFF
v_gene: TRBV5-6; len: 14; abundance: NA; j_gene: TRBJ1-5; d_gene: NA; CDR3nt: TGTGCCAGCAGCCCGGGGGCGCTTGATCAGCCCCAGCATTTT; CDR3aa: CASSPGALDQPQHF
v_gene: TRBV19; len: 15; abundance: NA; j_gene: TRBJ1-5; d_gene: TRBD1; CDR3nt: TGTGCCAGTAGTCACGGTGGACAGGAGTATCAGCCCCAGCATTTT; CDR3aa: CASSHGGQEYQPQHF
v_gene: TRBV5-6; len: 17; abundance: NA; j_gene: TRBJ2-7; d_gene: TRBD1; CDR3nt: TGTGCCAGCAGCCTGAACAGGGGATCCAGTTCGGCCTACGAGCAGTACTTC; CDR3aa: CASSLNRGSSSAYEQYF
v_gene: TRBV7-6; len: 16; abundance: NA; j_gene: TRBJ2-7; d_gene: TRBD1; CDR3nt: TGTGCCAGCAGCTTAGTGGGGACAGCAACACCCACAGAGCAGTACTTC; CDR3aa: CASSLVGTATPTEQYF
v_gene: TRBV28; len: 15; abundance: NA; j_gene: TRBJ1-2; d_gene: TRBD1; CDR3nt: TGTGCCAGCAGTCAATTGACAGGGGGCTTCTATGGCTACACCTTC; CDR3aa: CASSQLTGGFYGYTF
v_gene: TRBV6-2/TRBV6-3; len: 15; abundance: NA; j_gene: TRBJ2-3; d_gene: NA; CDR3nt: TGTGCCAGCAGTCTGAGCCAGGGGTTGACAGATACGCAGTATTTT; CDR3aa: CASSLSQGLTDTQYF
v_gene: TRBV5-1; len: 15; abundance: NA; j_gene: TRBJ2-1; d_gene: NA; CDR3nt: TGCGCCAGCAGCTTACCGGGACAAACCTACAATGAGCAGTTCTTC; CDR3aa: CASSLPGQTYNEQFF
v_gene: TRBV5-6; len: 14; abundance: NA; j_gene: TRBJ1-2; d_gene: NA; CDR3nt: TGTGCCAGCAGCTTCCCGTCGGAAGACTATGGCTACACCTTC; CDR3aa: CASSFPSEDYGYTF
v_gene: TRBV28; len: 13; abundance: NA; j_gene: TRBJ1-1; d_gene: NA; CDR3nt: TGTGCCAGCAGTAGACAGTCCCACGGGGGGGCTTTCTTT; CDR3aa: CASSRQSHGGAFF
v_gene: TRBV9; len: 13; abundance: NA; j_gene: TRBJ1-6; d_gene: NA; CDR3nt: TGTGCCAGCAGCCCCACGGTGGAGTCACCCCTCCACTTT; CDR3aa: CASSPTVESPLHF
v_gene: TRBV28; len: 19; abundance: NA; j_gene: TRBJ2-1; d_gene: TRBD2; CDR3nt: TGTGCCAGCAATCCCGAGGGTCCCGGGACTAGCGGCGACTACAATGAGCAGTTCTTC; CDR3aa: CASNPEGPGTSGDYNEQFF
v_gene: TRBV4-1; len: 15; abundance: few; j_gene: TRBJ1-4; d_gene: TRBD1; CDR3nt: TGCGCCAGCAGCCAATTGGGACAGGCTAATGAAAAACTGTTTTTT; CDR3aa: CASSQLGQANEKLFF
v_gene: TRBV10-3; len: 15; abundance: once; j_gene: TRBJ2-7; d_gene: TRBD1; CDR3nt: TGTGCCATCAGAGTGGGGGACAGGGGTTCGTCCGAGCAGTACTTC; CDR3aa: CAIRVGDRGSSEQYF
v_gene: TRBV19; len: 14; abundance: NA; j_gene: TRBJ2-3; d_gene: NA; CDR3nt: TGTGCCAGTAGTCCCGTTCTCGGGACAGATACGCAGTATTTT; CDR3aa: CASSPVLGTDTQYF
v_gene: TRBV5-5; len: 15; abundance: NA; j_gene: TRBJ2-1; d_gene: TRBD1; CDR3nt: TGTGCCAGCAGCTTCGGACAGGAGGCCTACAATGAGCAGTTCTTC; CDR3aa: CASSFGQEAYNEQFF
v_gene: TRBV7-9; len: 15; abundance: NA; j_gene: TRBJ2-7; d_gene: NA; CDR3nt: TGTGCCAGCAGCTTAGTCGGGACGGCTGACTACGAGCAGTACTTC; CDR3aa: CASSLVGTADYEQYF
v_gene: TRBV6-5; len: 15; abundance: NA; j_gene: TRBJ2-7; d_gene: TRBD2; CDR3nt: TGTGCCAGCAGTCCAAGGACTAGCGGGAGGGAAGAGCAGTACTTC; CDR3aa: CASSPRTSGREEQYF
v_gene: TRBV19; len: 17; abundance: NA; j_gene: TRBJ2-3; d_gene: TRBD2; CDR3nt: TGTGCCAGTAGTATATTACCGGCGGGAGGGAGAACAGATACGCAGTATTTT; CDR3aa: CASSILPAGGRTDTQYF
v_gene: TRBV7-3; len: 14; abundance: NA; j_gene: TRBJ2-2; d_gene: NA; CDR3nt: TGTGCCAGCAGCTTGGGGACAATCCCCGGGGAGCTGTTTTTT; CDR3aa: CASSLGTIPGELFF
v_gene: TRBV6-1; len: 16; abundance: NA; j_gene: TRBJ2-7; d_gene: NA; CDR3nt: TGTGCCAGCAGTGAAGCGCTATTCGGGCCCCGCGGGGAGCAGTACTTC; CDR3aa: CASSEALFGPRGEQYF
v_gene: TRBV6-1; len: 15; abundance: NA; j_gene: TRBJ2-2; d_gene: NA; CDR3nt: TGTGCCAGCAGTGAACCGGCGGGGAGGATCGGGGAGCTGTTTTTT; CDR3aa: CASSEPAGRIGELFF
v_gene: TRBV11-1; len: 14; abundance: once; j_gene: TRBJ1-2; d_gene: NA; CDR3nt: TGTGCCAGCAGCTACGGACCTGGCGGCGATGGCTACACCTTC; CDR3aa: CASSYGPGGDGYTF
v_gene: TRBV15; len: 17; abundance: NA; j_gene: TRBJ1-4; d_gene: NA; CDR3nt: TGTGCCACCCAGGGGCGGGACACCTTTGGGGCTAATGAAAAACTGTTTTTT; CDR3aa: CATQGRDTFGANEKLFF
v_gene: TRBV28; len: 13; abundance: NA; j_gene: TRBJ1-5; d_gene: NA; CDR3nt: TGTGCCAGCAGTCGGCAGGGCAATCAGCCCCAGCATTTT; CDR3aa: CASSRQGNQPQHF
v_gene: TRBV6-5; len: 14; abundance: once; j_gene: TRBJ1-6; d_gene: NA; CDR3nt: TGTGCCAGCAGTCCGGGGCTGGAAAATTCACCCCTCCACTTT; CDR3aa: CASSPGLENSPLHF
v_gene: TRBV7-9; len: 12; abundance: NA; j_gene: TRBJ2-7; d_gene: NA; CDR3nt: TGTGCCAGCAGCTACACACCCTACGAGCAGTACTTC; CDR3aa: CASSYTPYEQYF
v_gene: TRBV6-6; len: 16; abundance: NA; j_gene: TRBJ1-4; d_gene: NA; CDR3nt: TGTGCCAGCAGTTATCTACCGCACCCAACTAATGAAAAACTGTTTTTT; CDR3aa: CASSYLPHPTNEKLFF